This entry describes one T cell receptor beta chain. What it recognizes is unknown. The data were obtained in a study of CD8 T cells in ankylosing spondylitis. This CDR3 has 14 residues. CDR1 is DFQATT and CDR2 is SNEGSKA in the germline V gene (reference sequence). V lost 4 bases and J 3 bases, leaving 12 bases between the germline ends. Overall study findings and caveats: Blood from ankylosing spondylitis patients appeared to carry a characteristic roughly eight-variant TCR beta motif.

Via MiXCR, TCRdb re-called the 5' RACE reads, giving one row per CDR3 protein. This table holds more than 650,000 distinct CDR3 sequences, approximately 12% found once. The chain has TRBV20-1 and TRBJ2-2; D tentatively reads TRBD1 or TRBD2 (5 bases each). The sample was blood, either unsorted or a sorted T cell fraction (not recorded which). This clonotype was obtained from a male donor with ankylosing spondylitis. CDR3 in DNA: TGCAGTGCTACCGGGACGCGTGACACCGGGGAGCTGTTTTTT. It specifies CSATGTRDTGELFF.